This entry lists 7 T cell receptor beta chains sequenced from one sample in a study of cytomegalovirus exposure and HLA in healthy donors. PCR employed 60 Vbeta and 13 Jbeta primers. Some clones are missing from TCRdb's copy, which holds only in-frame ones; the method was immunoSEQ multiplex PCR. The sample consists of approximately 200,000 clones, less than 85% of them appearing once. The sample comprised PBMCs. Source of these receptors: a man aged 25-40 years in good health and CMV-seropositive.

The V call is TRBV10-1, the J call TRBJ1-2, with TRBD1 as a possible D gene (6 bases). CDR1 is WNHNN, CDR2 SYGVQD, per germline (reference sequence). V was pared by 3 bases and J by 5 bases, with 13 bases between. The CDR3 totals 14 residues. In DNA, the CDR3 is TGCGCCAGCAGTGATTACAGGGCTCGGTATGGCTACACCTTC. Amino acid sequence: CASSDYRARYGYTF.

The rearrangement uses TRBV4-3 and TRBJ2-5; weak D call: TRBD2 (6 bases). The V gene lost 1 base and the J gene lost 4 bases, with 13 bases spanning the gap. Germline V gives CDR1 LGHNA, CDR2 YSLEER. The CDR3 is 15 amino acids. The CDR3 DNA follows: TGCGCCAGCAGCCAAGCGAGGGGAGGAGGAGAGACCCAGTACTTC. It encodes CASSQARGGGETQYF.

CDR3: CASSPGDSRGYTF. The CDR3 DNA reads TGTGCCAGCAGTCCCGGGGACAGCCGTGGCTACACCTTC. The chain employs TRBV6-6 and TRBJ1-2, with 7 nucleotides matching TRBD1. J lost 7 bases, V lost 5 bases, and 7 bases had no gene match. Germline V CDR1 and CDR2: MNHNY, SVGAGI (reference sequence). This CDR3 is 13 amino acids long.

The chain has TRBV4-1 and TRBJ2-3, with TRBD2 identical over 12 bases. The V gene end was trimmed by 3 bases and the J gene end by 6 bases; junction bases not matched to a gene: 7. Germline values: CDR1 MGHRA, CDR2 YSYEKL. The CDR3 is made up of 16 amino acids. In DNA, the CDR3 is TGCGCCAGCAGCCAGAGTACTAGCGGGGGGTGGGATACGCAGTATTTT. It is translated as CASSQSTSGGWDTQYF.

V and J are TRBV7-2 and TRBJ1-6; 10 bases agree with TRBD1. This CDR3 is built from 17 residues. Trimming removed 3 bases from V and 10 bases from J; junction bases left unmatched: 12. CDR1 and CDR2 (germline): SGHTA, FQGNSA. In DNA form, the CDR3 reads TGTGCCAGCAGCTTTCCATCGGGACAGGGGTTTGGGTCACCCCTCCACTTT. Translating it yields CASSFPSGQGFGSPLHF. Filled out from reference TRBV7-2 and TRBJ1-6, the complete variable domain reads GAGVSQSPSNKVTEKGKDVELRCDPISGHTALYWYRQSLGQGLEFLIYFQGNSAPDKSGLPSDRFSAERTGGSVSTLTIQRTQQEDSAVYLCASSFPSGQGFGSPLHFGNGTRLTVT.

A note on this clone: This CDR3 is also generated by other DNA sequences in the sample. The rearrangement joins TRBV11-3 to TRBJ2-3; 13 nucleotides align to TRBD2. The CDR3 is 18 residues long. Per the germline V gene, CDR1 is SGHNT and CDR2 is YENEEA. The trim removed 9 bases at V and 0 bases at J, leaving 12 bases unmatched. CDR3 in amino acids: CASSLGTSGARSTDTQYF. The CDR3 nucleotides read TGTGCCAGTAGCCTCGGGACTAGCGGGGCCCGCAGCACAGATACGCAGTATTTT.

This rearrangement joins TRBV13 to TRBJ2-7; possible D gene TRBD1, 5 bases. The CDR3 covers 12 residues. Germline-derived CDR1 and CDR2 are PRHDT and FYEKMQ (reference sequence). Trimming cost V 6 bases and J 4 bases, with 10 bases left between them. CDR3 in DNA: TGTGCCAGCAGTCAGGGCCGATACGAGCAGTACTTC. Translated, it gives CASSQGRYEQYF.